This T cell receptor beta chain derives from a study of early T cells in non-severe SARS-CoV-2 infection. At the level of the study: It was bulk RNA from unsorted whole blood that was sequenced, and the chains were unpaired.

Germline V lookup: CDR1 SGHVS, CDR2 FQNEAQ. The CDR3 is made up of 16 amino acids. V was cut by 4 bases and J by 6 bases, with 19 bases left in between. This clonotype came up many times. What it binds is unknown. Individual cDNA molecules were tagged with unique molecular identifiers. TCRdb itself ran the 5' RACE reads through MiXCR, one entry per CDR3 protein. Of roughly 17,000 distinct CDR3 sequences in the sample, 5% are singletons; the top ten hold roughly 6.3%. Overall study findings and caveats: VDJdb matching favored anti-spike CD8 responses, missing private and CD4 specificities.

The chain carries TRBV7-8 and TRBJ2-1, with D uncertain. This TCR was recovered from an adult who was a healthcare worker with PCR-confirmed SARS-CoV-2 infection or an uninfected control (not recorded which). The specimen sequenced was whole blood. CDR3 DNA sequence: TGTGCCAGCAGCTCCTCTGGGCGAATAGAAGGCAATGAGCAGTTCTTC. Translating gives CASSSSGRIEGNEQFF.